Described below is a single T cell receptor beta chain sequence and its context. Its specific antigen is unknown. Per-base qualities were not stored, and no clone one base away is much larger. The CDR3 regions of human TCRbeta chains were subjected to immunosequencing. On the authors' methods: Repertoire TCRs were checked for matches against a reference library of SARS-CoV-2-specific TCRs that had been generated using the MIRA antigen-specificity platform. Breadth was defined as the fraction of unique TCRs that were SARS-CoV-2-associated, and depth was defined as the fraction of total T cells that were SARS-CoV-2-associated. Using the MIRA data, each spike-specific TCR was assigned both to the spike region to which the TCR was reactive and to a CD4 or CD8 class. Log10-transformed breadth and depth values were compared by one-way ANOVA with Sidak's multiple comparisons tests. TCRdb took this table from immuneACCESS and kept in-frame rearrangements with V and J called. Such tables lack part of the clones; where checked against another copy, unresolved V genes explain under half of the gap, and the rest is unexplained. The V and J calls and clone size are taken from that table; D and trimming were inferred from the DNA. This sample comprises around 150,000 clones, just under 95% of them detected only once. About 6.7% of the sample rests with the top ten.

This record belongs to a study of T cell responses to AZD1222 COVID-19 vaccine (dated by TCRdb to the early 2020s). About the full investigation: A total of 240 or so trial participants underwent TCR sequencing, of whom about 200 had received two doses of AZD1222 and roughly 26 had received two doses of the MenACWY control vaccine. Trial participants were enrolled by age into subgroups of 18-55, 56-69 and 70-plus years, and around 140, 26 and 57 TCR-sequenced participants, respectively, were included in these subgroups. The full study reports these points: In the small 56-69-year group, the increase in depth fell short of significance, most likely because of low power. After two AZD1222 doses, spike-specific TCR breadth and depth were significantly higher than at day 0 and than in MenACWY recipients. No day 14 peak-response samples were available, so repertoires were characterized only after the peak T cell response. Vaccine-associated CD4 TCRs spanned the whole spike protein, with dominant responses in regions 160-218 and 743-854. Conclusions about previously exposed vaccinees are limited because only 5 or 6 AZD1222 recipients were SARS-CoV-2 seropositive at baseline. Participants were mostly white British, with more females than males. The authors suggested clonal diversity may have been underestimated. Nearly half of unique spike-specific TCRs reportedly recognized epitopes outside regions mutated in the B.1.351 and B.1.1.7 variants.

In the paper's terms, the time point label means: about 28 days (+/-7) after the second vaccine dose. AZD1222 recipients with second doses at about 4 weeks or about 12 weeks were pooled, because spike-specific TCR depth and breadth did not differ between schedules. The vaccinee samples were drawn from two UK trials, COV001 and COV002, one of which was a single-blind randomized controlled phase 2/3 trial testing AZD1222 (ChAdOx1 nCoV-19) in healthy adults. Trial participant PBMC samples were collected at day 0 and day 28 after the second dose for TCRbeta chain sequencing. Specimen: peripheral blood, collected 28 days after the second AZD1222 dose. This TCR derives from an adult who received the AZD1222 COVID-19 vaccine.

The nucleotide sequence is TGTGCCAGCAGTCCATCCCCAACGGGGGGGCCCCATGAGCAGTTCTTC. Its amino acids are CASSPSPTGGPHEQFF. The V gene is TRBV7-3 and the J gene is TRBJ2-1, with 8 junctional bases fitting TRBD2. Unmatched junction bases come to 15, with V trimmed by 6 bases and J by 8 bases. The CDR3 starts with the cysteine, ends with the phenylalanine, and has 16 residues. The read is trimmed to its CDR3 DNA, 48 bases read in frame from base 1. The germline V gene yields SGHTA for CDR1 and FQGTGA for CDR2.